Described below is a single T cell receptor (beta chain) sequence and its context. This record comes from a study of shared clonotypes between healthy human individuals. Study at large: CD4 naive and memory got three plates each, CD8 naive two, CD8 memory one.

Produced via immunoSEQ multiplex PCR; TCRdb's table is partial and in-frame only. The sample carries about 2 million clones, approximately 95% recorded once. The sequencing sample was made of naive CD4+ T cells sorted from blood. Subset specified: CD45RA+ positively selected. This clonotype was obtained from a man between 18 and 29 years old in good health.

As DNA, the CDR3 is TGTGCCAGCAGACTAGCGGGAGTGAGGGGAGAGACCCAGTACTTC. Protein: CASRLAGVRGETQYF. The chain employs TRBV27 and TRBJ2-5; 11 nucleotides align to TRBD2. The CDR3 loop spans 15 amino acids. V lost 6 bases to trimming and J lost 4 bases; unmatched junction nucleotides: 7. CDR1 and CDR2 (germline): MNHEY, SMNVEV (reference sequence).